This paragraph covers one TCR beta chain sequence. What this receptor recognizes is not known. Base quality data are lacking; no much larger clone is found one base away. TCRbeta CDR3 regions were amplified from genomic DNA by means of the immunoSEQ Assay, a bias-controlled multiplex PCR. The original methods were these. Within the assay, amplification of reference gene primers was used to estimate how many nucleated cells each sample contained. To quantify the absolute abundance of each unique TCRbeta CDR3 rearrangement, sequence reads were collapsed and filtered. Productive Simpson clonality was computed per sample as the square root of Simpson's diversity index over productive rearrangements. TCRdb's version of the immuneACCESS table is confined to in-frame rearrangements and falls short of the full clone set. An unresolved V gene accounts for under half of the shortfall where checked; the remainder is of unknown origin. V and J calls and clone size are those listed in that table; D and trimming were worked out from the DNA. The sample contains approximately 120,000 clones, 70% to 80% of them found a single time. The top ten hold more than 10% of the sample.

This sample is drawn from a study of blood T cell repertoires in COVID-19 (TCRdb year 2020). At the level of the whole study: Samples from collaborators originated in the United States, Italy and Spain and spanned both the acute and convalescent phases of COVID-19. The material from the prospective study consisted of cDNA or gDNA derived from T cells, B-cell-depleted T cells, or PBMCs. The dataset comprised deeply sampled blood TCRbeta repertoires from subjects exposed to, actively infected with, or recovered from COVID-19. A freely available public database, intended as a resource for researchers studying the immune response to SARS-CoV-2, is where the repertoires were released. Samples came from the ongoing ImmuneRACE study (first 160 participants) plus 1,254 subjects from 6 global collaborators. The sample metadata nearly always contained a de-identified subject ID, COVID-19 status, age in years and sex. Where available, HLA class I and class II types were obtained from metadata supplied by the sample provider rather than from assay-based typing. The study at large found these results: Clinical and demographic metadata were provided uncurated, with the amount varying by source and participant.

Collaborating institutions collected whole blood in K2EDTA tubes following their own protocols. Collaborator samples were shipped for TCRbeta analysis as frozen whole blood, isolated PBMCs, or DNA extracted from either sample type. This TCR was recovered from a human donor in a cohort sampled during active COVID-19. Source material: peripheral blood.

This receptor carries the CDR3 CASTKGRRAGGELFF. Here is the DNA: TGTGCCAGCACCAAAGGCCGAAGGGCGGGGGGGGAGCTGTTTTTT. The V and J segments used are TRBV6-5 and TRBJ2-2, with TRBD2 tentatively as D gene (6 bases match). Looking up the germline V gene yields CDR1 MNHEY and CDR2 SVGAGI. The V and J ends are trimmed by 7 bases and 8 bases, leaving 20 bases between them. The CDR3 holds 15 amino acids from the cysteine to the phenylalanine. Of the read, only the CDR3 DNA is kept; its 45 bases are in frame from base 1.